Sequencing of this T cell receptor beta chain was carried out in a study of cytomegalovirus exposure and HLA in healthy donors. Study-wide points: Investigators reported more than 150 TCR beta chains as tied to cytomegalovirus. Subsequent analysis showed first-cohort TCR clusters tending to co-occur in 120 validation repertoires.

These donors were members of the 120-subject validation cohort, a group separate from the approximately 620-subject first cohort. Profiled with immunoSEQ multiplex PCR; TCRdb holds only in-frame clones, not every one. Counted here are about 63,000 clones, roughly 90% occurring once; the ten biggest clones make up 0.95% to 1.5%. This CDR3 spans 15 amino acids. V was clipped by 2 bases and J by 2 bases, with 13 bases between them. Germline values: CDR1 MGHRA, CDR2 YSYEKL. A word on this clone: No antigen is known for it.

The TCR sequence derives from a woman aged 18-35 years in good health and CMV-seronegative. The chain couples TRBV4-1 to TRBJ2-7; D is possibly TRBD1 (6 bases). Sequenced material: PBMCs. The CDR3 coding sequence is TGCGCCAGCAGCCAAATGTACAGGGCCGCCTACGAGCAGTACTTC. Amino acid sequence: CASSQMYRAAYEQYF.